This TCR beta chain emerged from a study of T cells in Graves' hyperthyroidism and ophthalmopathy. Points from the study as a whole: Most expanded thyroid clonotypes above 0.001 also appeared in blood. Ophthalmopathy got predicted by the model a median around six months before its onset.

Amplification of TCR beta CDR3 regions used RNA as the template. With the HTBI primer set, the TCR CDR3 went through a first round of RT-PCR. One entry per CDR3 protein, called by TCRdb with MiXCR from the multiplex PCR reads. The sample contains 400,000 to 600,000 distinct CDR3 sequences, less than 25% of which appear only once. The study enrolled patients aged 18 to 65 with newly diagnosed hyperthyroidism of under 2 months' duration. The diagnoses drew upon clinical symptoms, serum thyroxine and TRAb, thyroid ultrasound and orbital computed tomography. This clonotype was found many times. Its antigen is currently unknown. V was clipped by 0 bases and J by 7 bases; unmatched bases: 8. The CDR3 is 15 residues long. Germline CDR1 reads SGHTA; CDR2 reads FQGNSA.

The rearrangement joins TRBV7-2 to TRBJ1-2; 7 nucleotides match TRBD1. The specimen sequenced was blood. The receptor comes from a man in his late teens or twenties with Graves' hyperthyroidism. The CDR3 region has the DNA TGTGCCAGCAGCTTAGCGGCGACAGGGACCGGTGGCTACACCTTC. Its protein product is CASSLAATGTGGYTF.